Described below is a single TCR beta chain sequence and its context. Its antigen remains unidentified. A single base separates this from a much larger clone, so it may be a read error. V gave up 0 bases and J gave up 4 bases, with 9 bases separating them. This CDR3 has 14 amino acids. Germline V gene sequence: CDR1 MGHRA, CDR2 YSYEKL. TCRdb re-called the PCR reads with MiXCR, one entry per CDR3 protein. The repertoire holds 35,000 to 45,000 distinct CDR3 sequences, roughly 18% seen once, with about 6.9% in the top ten. Naive CD8 T cell sorting was performed on the CD8+CD4-CCR7+CD45RA+ phenotype. The source of the sample is a study of molecular identifiers for immune sequencing clone quantification. Study-level points and caveats: Even with some 1 million naive cells present, spiked Jurkat TCR RNA from one cell was reportedly detectable.

This rearrangement joins TRBV4-1 to TRBJ1-2; D not resolved. Sequences were obtained from naive CD8+ T cells from blood, with Jurkat cell RNA spiked in. Subset in this sample: FACS-sorted CD8+CD4-CCR7+CD45RA+ naive T cells. The clonotype originates from a human donor in good health. Some libraries in this study had Jurkat cell RNA spiked in. The CDR3 loop reads CASSQDRLGYGYTF. The CDR3 nucleotides are TGCGCCAGCAGCCAAGATCGGCTCGGCTATGGCTACACCTTC.